This T cell receptor (beta chain) was captured in a study of control samples from healthy donors and cancer patients. Some clones are missing from TCRdb's copy, which holds only in-frame ones; the method was immunoSEQ multiplex PCR. The table has roughly 370,000 clones, 90% seen once. This CDR3 spans 15 amino acids. Germline CDR1 SQVTM, CDR2 ANQGSEA. V was trimmed by 7 bases and J by 4 bases, leaving 22 bases between them. The V and J genes are TRBV29-1 and TRBJ1-2, with a weak D call TRBD1 (6 bases). The sequenced material came from PBMCs. The clonotype comes from a man in his forties or fifties with head and neck cancer. The CDR3 region is CSAAVGMGAGYGYTF. The CDR3 DNA reads as TGCAGCGCCGCCGTCGGGATGGGGGCTGGCTATGGCTACACCTTC.